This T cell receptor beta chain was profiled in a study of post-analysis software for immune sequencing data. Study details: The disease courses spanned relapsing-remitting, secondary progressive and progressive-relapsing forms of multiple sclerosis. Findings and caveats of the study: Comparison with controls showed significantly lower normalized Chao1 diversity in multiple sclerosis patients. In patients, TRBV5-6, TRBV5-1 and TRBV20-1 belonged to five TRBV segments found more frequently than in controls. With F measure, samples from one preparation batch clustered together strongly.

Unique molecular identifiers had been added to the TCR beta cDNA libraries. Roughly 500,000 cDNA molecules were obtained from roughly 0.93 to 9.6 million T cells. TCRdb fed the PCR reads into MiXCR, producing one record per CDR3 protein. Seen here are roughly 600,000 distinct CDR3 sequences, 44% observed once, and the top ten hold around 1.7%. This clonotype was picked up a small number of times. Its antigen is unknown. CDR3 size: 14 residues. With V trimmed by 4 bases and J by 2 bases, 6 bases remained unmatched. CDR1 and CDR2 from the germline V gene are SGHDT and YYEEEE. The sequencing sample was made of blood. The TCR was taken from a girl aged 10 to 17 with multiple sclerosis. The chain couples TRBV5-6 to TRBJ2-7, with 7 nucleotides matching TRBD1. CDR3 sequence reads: CASSKQGRPYEQYF. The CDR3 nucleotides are TGTGCCAGCAGCAAACAGGGGCGACCCTACGAGCAGTACTTC.